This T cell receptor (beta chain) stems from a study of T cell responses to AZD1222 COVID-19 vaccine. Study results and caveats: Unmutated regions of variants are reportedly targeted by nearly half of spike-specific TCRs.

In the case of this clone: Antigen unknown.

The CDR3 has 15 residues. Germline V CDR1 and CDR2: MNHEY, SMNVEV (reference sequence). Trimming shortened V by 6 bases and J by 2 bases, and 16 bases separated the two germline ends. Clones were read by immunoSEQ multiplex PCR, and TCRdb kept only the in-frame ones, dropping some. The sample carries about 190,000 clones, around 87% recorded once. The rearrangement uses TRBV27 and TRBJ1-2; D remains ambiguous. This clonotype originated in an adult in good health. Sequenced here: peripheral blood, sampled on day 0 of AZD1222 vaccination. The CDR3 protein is CASRLNVVGNYGYTF. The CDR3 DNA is TGTGCCAGCAGATTGAATGTGGTAGGCAACTATGGCTACACCTTC.